Below, 20 T cell receptor beta chains from the same sample are listed, as sequenced in a study of beta chain features in type 1 diabetes. The sequenced template was cDNA made from the entire isolated RNA. Libraries were prepared by immunoSEQ multiplex PCR; TCRdb keeps only in-frame clonotypes and omits some of them. Of about 150,000 clones listed, 7.5% to 10% were seen once; the top ten hold approximately 0.69%. The sequenced sample was central memory CD4+ T cells from blood. The source is a young man in good health.

As for this clone: The same CDR3 can be traced to other DNA sequences in this sample. The chain links TRBV7-2 to TRBJ1-1; no reliable D call. The CDR3 has 13 residues. Germline V lookup: CDR1 SGHTA, CDR2 FQGNSA. Trimming removed 6 bases from V and 1 base from J, with 9 bases in between. CDR3 bases: TGTGCCAGCAGTCGTCAGGAGAACACTGAAGCTTTCTTT. Translation: CASSRQENTEAFF.

This clone was counted between two and nine times. V usage is TRBV19 and J usage is TRBJ2-5; D is possibly TRBD1 (6 bases). This CDR3 is built from 15 residues. Germline V gives CDR1 LNHDA, CDR2 SQIVND (reference sequence). The V end lost 8 bases, the J end lost 5 bases, and 21 bases lay between the germline ends. The CDR3 DNA follows: TGTGCCAGTGCTCCGGGACACGGGCTAGGGGAGACCCAGTACTTC. Protein: CASAPGHGLGETQYF. The full variable domain, rest sourced from reference TRBV19 and TRBJ2-5, is DGGITQSPKYLFRKEGQNVTLSCEQNLNHDAMYWYRQDPGQGLRLIYYSQIVNDFQKGDIAEGYSVSREKKESFPLTVTSAQKNPTAFYLCASAPGHGLGETQYFGPGTRLLVL.

This clone has just a few counts. The same CDR3 is also encoded by other DNA sequences in this sample. The chain uses TRBV5-1 and TRBJ1-1; 7 positions match TRBD1. This CDR3 spans 14 amino acids. CDR1 SGHRS and CDR2 YFSETQ come from the germline V gene. With V trimmed by 4 bases and J by 0 bases, 3 bases remained unmatched. The chain's CDR3 is CASSTGTVNTEAFF. For the CDR3, the DNA is TGCGCCAGCAGCACCGGGACAGTGAACACTGAAGCTTTCTTT.

The chain uses TRBV6-5 and TRBJ2-3; D may be TRBD2 (5 bases). The length of the CDR3 is 14 residues. V lost 7 bases to trimming and J lost 3 bases, with 14 bases between them. Germline assignment: CDR1 MNHEY and CDR2 SVGAGI. The CDR3 DNA reads TGTGCCAGCACCGGCGGGTTGACTACAGATACGCAGTATTTT. Protein product: CASTGGLTTDTQYF.

This clone has at least ten counts. This chain joins TRBV7-9 and TRBJ1-4; 7 bases match TRBD1. The length of the CDR3 is 12 residues. The V and J ends lost 7 bases and 11 bases, in that order; junction bases with no gene match: 7. Germline loops: CDR1 SEHNR, CDR2 FQNEAQ (reference sequence). Here the CDR3 reads CASTTGERKLFF. DNA for the CDR3: TGTGCCAGCACCACAGGGGAGAGGAAACTGTTTTTT. Complete variable domain (other parts from reference TRBV7-9 and TRBJ1-4): DTGVSQNPRHKITKRGQNVTFRCDPISEHNRLYWYRQTLGQGPEFLTYFQNEAQLEKSRLLSDRFSAERPKGSFSTLEIQRTEQGDSAMYLCASTTGERKLFFGSGTQLSVL.

About this clone: This sample includes further DNA sequences coding for the same CDR3. V and J are TRBV5-1 and TRBJ2-5, with a tentative D call TRBD2 (5 bases). Germline-derived CDR1 and CDR2 are SGHRS and YFSETQ. V lost 5 bases, J lost 5 bases, and 10 bases lay in between. CDR3 size: 12 residues. The CDR3 loop is CASRGGGETQYF. CDR3 nucleotide sequence: TGCGCCAGCAGAGGAGGTGGGGAGACCCAGTACTTC.

This chain uses TRBV9 with TRBJ2-7; TRBD2 might be the D (5 bases). There are 14 residues in the CDR3. Trimming took 0 bases from V and 0 from J, leaving 7 bases between them. Germline V gene data show CDR1 as SGDLS and CDR2 as YYNGEE. The CDR3 nucleotides are TGTGCCAGCAGCGTAGACGGGATCTCCTACGAGCAGTACTTC. Translating gives CASSVDGISYEQYF.

This clone appeared a few times. The chain employs TRBV6-5 and TRBJ2-7; 11 bases map to TRBD1. CDR3 size: 15 residues. Germline CDR1 is MNHEY and CDR2 is SVGAGI. V lost 5 bases and J lost 1; bases outside the gene matches: 4. The CDR3 region is CASSTRDRGSYEQYF. CDR3 DNA sequence: TGTGCCAGCAGTACTCGGGACAGGGGGTCCTACGAGCAGTACTTC.

At least ten counts were recorded for this clone. The chain links TRBV10-3 to TRBJ2-1; 7 positions match TRBD2. This CDR3 has 13 amino acids. V lost 10 bases, J lost 9 bases, and 12 bases stayed unmatched. Germline values: CDR1 ENHRY, CDR2 SYGVKD. The CDR3 protein is CATSRGESGEQFF. The CDR3 DNA follows: TGTGCCACCTCCCGGGGGGAGAGCGGTGAGCAGTTCTTC.

The chain employs TRBV7-3 and TRBJ2-3; 8 nucleotides agree with TRBD1. J lost 5 bases, V lost 5 bases, and 9 bases had no gene match. CDR1 SGHTA and CDR2 FQGTGA come from the germline V gene. The CDR3 runs to 15 residues. CDR3 DNA sequence: TGTGCCAGCAGCAGAAACCAGGGGGCTGGAGATACGCAGTATTTT. This translates into CASSRNQGAGDTQYF. Looking up the rest from reference TRBV7-3 and TRBJ2-3 gives the full variable domain: GAGVSQTPSNKVTEKGKYVELRCDPISGHTALYWYRQSLGQGPEFLIYFQGTGAADDSGLPNDRFFAVRPEGSVSTLKIQRTERGDSAVYLCASSRNQGAGDTQYFGPGTRLTVL.

V usage is TRBV2 and J usage is TRBJ2-4; D possibly corresponds to TRBD2 (5 bases). Trimming removed 3 bases from V and 8 bases from J, with 8 bases in between. CDR3 length: 12 amino acids. Germline CDR1 and CDR2: SNHLY and FYNNEI. The DNA for the CDR3 is TGTGCCAGCAGTGATAACGGGGACATTCAGTACTTC. Its protein is CASSDNGDIQYF.

This clone was detected only a few times. The chain combines TRBV27 with TRBJ1-5, with D perhaps TRBD1 (6 bases). CDR3 size: 13 residues. Trimming took 2 bases from V and 7 from J, leaving 9 bases between them. Germline-derived CDR1 and CDR2 are MNHEY and SMNVEV (reference sequence). This CDR3 reads CASSLQGRQPQHF. The DNA for the CDR3 is TGTGCCAGCAGTTTACAGGGGCGGCAGCCCCAGCATTTT.

Many counts were recorded for this clone. The chain joins TRBV1 to TRBJ1-1. TRBV1 is a known pseudogene. This CDR3 spans 16 amino acids. CDR3 sequence (DNA): TGCACCAGCAGCCAAGGTCGGTGGTTAGCTCAGTCTGAAGCTTTCTTT. Its translation: CTSSQGRWLAQSEAFF.

The CDR3: CASGALAIYF. Here the CDR3 DNA reads TGTGCCAGCGGGGCACTGGCCATATATTTT. V is TRBV28 and J is TRBJ1-3, with D possibly being TRBD1 (5 bases). Germline loops: CDR1 MDHEN, CDR2 SYDVKM. V gave up 8 bases and J gave up 11 bases, with 10 bases separating them. The CDR3 covers 10 residues.

This clone has just a few counts. J is TRBJ1-5 and V is TRBV19; D gene ambiguous. Germline CDR1 reads LNHDA; CDR2 reads SQIVND (reference sequence). The CDR3 runs to 12 residues. V shed 3 bases and J shed 8 bases, with 8 bases lying between them. The CDR3 coding sequence is TGTGCCAGTAGTATTTTGCCGGAGCCCCAGCATTTT. This gives the protein CASSILPEPQHF. The full variable domain, its missing parts supplied by reference TRBV19 and TRBJ1-5, is DGGITQSPKYLFRKEGQNVTLSCEQNLNHDAMYWYRQDPGQGLRLIYYSQIVNDFQKGDIAEGYSVSREKKESFPLTVTSAQKNPTAFYLCASSILPEPQHFGDGTRLSIL.

V is TRBV2 and J is TRBJ1-2; D possibly corresponds to TRBD1 (6 bases). Germline V lookup: CDR1 SNHLY, CDR2 FYNNEI. The CDR3 is 13 amino acids. V lost 7 bases and J lost 4, with 13 bases in between. In DNA, the CDR3 is TGTGCCAGCACCCGGACAGTCCTCTATGGCTACACCTTC. Its translation: CASTRTVLYGYTF.

The chain employs TRBV7-8 and TRBJ1-2; maybe TRBD1 (5 bases). In germline, CDR1 is SGHVS, CDR2 FQNEAQ. Trimming removed 1 base from V and 4 bases from J, with 16 bases in between. CDR3 length: 16 amino acids. CDR3 DNA sequence: TGTGCCAGCAGCTTAGGGTCGAGGTCAGGGCCCTATGGCTACACCTTC. Its protein is CASSLGSRSGPYGYTF. The full variable domain, completed using reference TRBV7-8 and TRBJ1-2, is GAGVSQSPRYKVAKRGQDVALRCDPISGHVSLFWYQQALGQGPEFLTYFQNEAQLDKSGLPSDRFFAERPEGSVSTLKIQRTQQEDSAVYLCASSLGSRSGPYGYTFGSGTRLTVV.

The chain couples TRBV7-9 to TRBJ2-1; 8 bases are shared with TRBD1. CDR3 size: 15 residues. J was trimmed by 7 bases and V by 1 base; bases with no gene match: 6. Germline CDR1 is SEHNR and CDR2 is FQNEAQ (reference sequence). The CDR3 region has the DNA TGTGCCAGCAGCTTAGAGGCTGGACAGGGAAATGAGCAGTTCTTC. Amino acids: CASSLEAGQGNEQFF.

This clone has only a few counts. The chain combines TRBV30 with TRBJ2-6, with 8 positions matching TRBD1. CDR3 length equals 19 residues. The V gene's germline CDR1 is GTSNPN and CDR2 SVGIG (reference sequence). V shed 0 bases and J 0 bases; nucleotides not matched to a gene: 10. The CDR3 nucleotides read TGTGCCTGGAGTGTGTTAAGGGGGACAGGCCTCTCTGGGGCCAACGTCCTGACTTTC. Translation gives CAWSVLRGTGLSGANVLTF.

The chain is built from TRBV19 and TRBJ1-1; possibly TRBD1 for D (5 bases). V gave up 5 bases and J gave up 5 bases, with 15 bases separating them. CDR1 LNHDA and CDR2 SQIVND come from the germline V gene (reference sequence). The CDR3 runs 14 residues. The CDR3 loop is CASSRGTGRTEAFF. CDR3 DNA sequence: TGTGCCAGTAGTCGTGGGACGGGGAGGACTGAAGCTTTCTTT.